In its sample, the clone carrying this T cell receptor (beta chain) was seen once. Its matching antigen is unknown. Germline values: CDR1 MNHNY, CDR2 SVGAGI (reference sequence). This CDR3 contains 13 residues. After removal of 7 bases from V and 7 bases from J, the junction contained 6 bases not matched to a gene. This sample was taken from a study of siplizumab effects on memory and regulatory T cells. Findings and caveats of the study: Confirmation was lacking for the suppressive function of proliferating Tregs derived from siplizumab cultures. Apparently key alloresponse contributors, naive T cells also seemed more diverse than memory cells.

The assay was immunoSEQ multiplex PCR, and TCRdb's table has in-frame clones only and misses some. The sample lists around 100,000 clones; 91% were seen once. The sequence derives from a human donor in good health. Material: CD4+ T cells sorted from blood. The chain couples TRBV6-6 to TRBJ2-7; TRBD1 aligns across 11 bases. CDR3 coding DNA: TGTGCCAGCACTAGGGGACAGGGGGGAGAGCAGTACTTC. Protein: CASTRGQGGEQYF.